The TCR beta chain under discussion was sequenced for a study of T cells in Graves' hyperthyroidism and ophthalmopathy. Amplified TCR beta CDR3 regions derived from RNA transcripts. First-round RT-PCR of the TCR CDR3 relied on the HTBI primer set. One entry per CDR3 protein, called by TCRdb with MiXCR from the multiplex PCR reads. The sample consists of about 720,000 distinct CDR3 sequences, approximately 19% of them appearing once. This clonotype was seen repeatedly, ten times or more. V shed 6 bases, J shed 7 bases, and the junction held 9 bases outside the gene matches. Germline V lookup: CDR1 LGHNT, CDR2 FRNRAP. The CDR3 sequence is 16 residues long. Subjects aged 18 to 65 presented with newly diagnosed hyperthyroidism of less than 2 months' duration.

The sequence was collected from a woman in her fifties or sixties with Graves' hyperthyroidism that later progressed to Graves' ophthalmopathy. Sequenced sample: blood. The V gene is TRBV12-5, the J gene TRBJ2-2, with TRBD1 matching over 12 bases. The CDR3 DNA follows: TGTGCTAGTGGCCTCGGGACAGGGGGCGTAATCGGGGAGCTGTTTTTT. Residues: CASGLGTGGVIGELFF.